These T cell receptor beta chains were read from a single sample in a study of CD8+ T cells in alopecia areata. Clones were read by immunoSEQ multiplex PCR, and TCRdb kept only the in-frame ones, dropping some. The table shows around 200,000 clones, with roughly 61% occurring only once. Sequencing used CD8+ T cells sorted from blood, obtained at week 24, from a patient treated with tofacitinib. Receptor source: a human donor with alopecia areata. Each CDR3 is given with its conserved first and last residue. Each record gives: D gene, J gene, V gene, clone size, CDR3 DNA, CDR3 protein. The D gene is left open where the match is weak. Where a row states a size, it is once, few, many or the class of an expanded clone; other rows omit it.

d_gene: TRBD2
j_gene: TRBJ2-7
v_gene: TRBV5-1
abundance: -
CDR3nt: TGCGCCAGCAGCTTGGATGGTGTTAACCCAAGCGGGGGCGTGGATTACGAGCAGTACTTC
CDR3aa: CASSLDGVNPSGGVDYEQYF

d_gene: -
j_gene: TRBJ2-2
v_gene: TRBV5-6
abundance: -
CDR3nt: TGTGCCAGCAGCCTGGGACTGACTAAAGGGGAGCTGTTTTTT
CDR3aa: CASSLGLTKGELFF

d_gene: TRBD1
j_gene: TRBJ2-7
v_gene: TRBV5-1
abundance: -
CDR3nt: TGCGCCAGCAGCTTGACTATGGGACAGTACTACGAGCAGTACTTC
CDR3aa: CASSLTMGQYYEQYF

d_gene: -
j_gene: TRBJ2-7
v_gene: TRBV7-9
abundance: -
CDR3nt: TGTGCCAGCACCGAGAAGATCTACGAGCAGTACTTC
CDR3aa: CASTEKIYEQYF

d_gene: TRBD1
j_gene: TRBJ1-2
v_gene: TRBV19
abundance: -
CDR3nt: TGTGCCAGTACCTTTGACAGGGTCTATGGCTACACCTTC
CDR3aa: CASTFDRVYGYTF

d_gene: TRBD1
j_gene: TRBJ1-2
v_gene: TRBV6-5
abundance: few
CDR3nt: TGTGCCAGCAGTTACTCCAGGACAGGTTATGGCTACACCTTC
CDR3aa: CASSYSRTGYGYTF

d_gene: -
j_gene: TRBJ2-2
v_gene: TRBV9
abundance: -
CDR3nt: TGTGCCAGCAGCGGAGGACGGGGGCGGAACACCGGGGAGCTGTTTTTT
CDR3aa: CASSGGRGRNTGELFF

d_gene: -
j_gene: TRBJ1-1
v_gene: TRBV13
abundance: few
CDR3nt: TGTGCCAGCAGCCCCCAAGTTACGGGAATCGGAGCTTTCTTT
CDR3aa: CASSPQVTGIGAFF

d_gene: -
j_gene: TRBJ2-1
v_gene: TRBV2
abundance: -
CDR3nt: TGTGCCAGCAGTGAGGGGCCGGATGAGCAGTTCTTC
CDR3aa: CASSEGPDEQFF

d_gene: -
j_gene: TRBJ1-3
v_gene: TRBV25-1
abundance: -
CDR3nt: TGTGCCAGCACCCAACAGAGCTCTGGAAACACCATATATTTT
CDR3aa: CASTQQSSGNTIYF

d_gene: TRBD2
j_gene: TRBJ2-5
v_gene: TRBV5-1
abundance: -
CDR3nt: TGCGCCAGCAGCTTGGTTAGCGGGGGTTTTCGCCTCTCGGGAGAGACCCAGTACTTC
CDR3aa: CASSLVSGGFRLSGETQYF

d_gene: TRBD1
j_gene: TRBJ2-7
v_gene: TRBV27
abundance: once
CDR3nt: TGTGCCAGCAGTTTGAACAGGGGTTACGAGCAGTACTTC
CDR3aa: CASSLNRGYEQYF

d_gene: TRBD1
j_gene: TRBJ1-1
v_gene: TRBV27
abundance: -
CDR3nt: TGTGCCAGCTACCCATCGACAGGGAGGAACACTGAAGCTTTCTTT
CDR3aa: CASYPSTGRNTEAFF

d_gene: TRBD1
j_gene: TRBJ1-6
v_gene: TRBV4-1
abundance: few
CDR3nt: TGCGCCAGCAGCCAACTCAGGGCAGGGGGCCGAGGATCTTCACCCCTCCACTTT
CDR3aa: CASSQLRAGGRGSSPLHF

d_gene: TRBD2
j_gene: TRBJ2-7
v_gene: TRBV29-1
abundance: few
CDR3nt: TGCAGCGTTGACGGGGGGGCCCACGAGCAGTACTTC
CDR3aa: CSVDGGAHEQYF

d_gene: -
j_gene: TRBJ2-2
v_gene: TRBV5-6
abundance: -
CDR3nt: TGTGCCAGCAGCTTGTGGTTGAACGGGGAGCTGTTTTTT
CDR3aa: CASSLWLNGELFF

d_gene: -
j_gene: TRBJ2-1
v_gene: TRBV5-6
abundance: -
CDR3nt: TGTGCCAGCAGCTTGGGGCAGGGACTTCAGCAGTTCTTC
CDR3aa: CASSLGQGLQQFF

d_gene: -
j_gene: TRBJ2-4
v_gene: TRBV7-2
abundance: few
CDR3nt: TGTGCCAGCAGCCTCAAGGGCCAGCTAGCCAAAAACATTCAGTACTTC
CDR3aa: CASSLKGQLAKNIQYF

d_gene: -
j_gene: TRBJ2-5
v_gene: TRBV4-1
abundance: -
CDR3nt: TGCGCCAGCAGCCAGATACAGGGGGGGGAGACCCAGTACTTC
CDR3aa: CASSQIQGGETQYF

d_gene: -
j_gene: TRBJ2-5
v_gene: TRBV6-5
abundance: -
CDR3nt: TGTGCCAGCAGCTACGGGTCTTCCGGGACCCAGTACTTC
CDR3aa: CASSYGSSGTQYF

d_gene: -
j_gene: TRBJ1-1
v_gene: TRBV29-1
abundance: -
CDR3nt: TGCAGCGTTGTGCTCACAGGGCAGAACACTGAAGCTTTCTTT
CDR3aa: CSVVLTGQNTEAFF

d_gene: -
j_gene: TRBJ2-6
v_gene: TRBV6-1
abundance: few
CDR3nt: TGTGCCAGCAGTGCCGACGGATCTAGTGGGGCCAACGTCCTGACTTTC
CDR3aa: CASSADGSSGANVLTF

d_gene: -
j_gene: TRBJ1-2
v_gene: TRBV21-1
abundance: -
CDR3nt: TGTGCCAGCAGCCCCCCCCACTATGGCTACACCTTC
CDR3aa: CASSPPHYGYTF

d_gene: TRBD2
j_gene: TRBJ2-5
v_gene: TRBV4-1
abundance: -
CDR3nt: TGCGCCAGCAGCCAAGATACCAGCGGGGGGGAAGAGACCCAGTACTTC
CDR3aa: CASSQDTSGGEETQYF

d_gene: -
j_gene: TRBJ2-7
v_gene: TRBV27
abundance: -
CDR3nt: TGTGCCAGCATTGGCAGGCGGGACGAGCAGTACTTC
CDR3aa: CASIGRRDEQYF

d_gene: TRBD2
j_gene: TRBJ2-1
v_gene: TRBV6-4
abundance: -
CDR3nt: TGTGCCAGCAGTGACGCACCGGGAGGGAATGAGCAGTTCTTC
CDR3aa: CASSDAPGGNEQFF

d_gene: TRBD1
j_gene: TRBJ1-1
v_gene: TRBV5-1
abundance: few
CDR3nt: TGCGCCAGCAGCTTGGACAGGGGGAACACTGAAGCTTTCTTT
CDR3aa: CASSLDRGNTEAFF

d_gene: -
j_gene: TRBJ2-3
v_gene: TRBV13
abundance: -
CDR3nt: TGTGCCAGCAGCTTAGGCCGTCGCACAGATACGCAGTATTTT
CDR3aa: CASSLGRRTDTQYF

d_gene: TRBD1
j_gene: TRBJ2-2
v_gene: TRBV6-1
abundance: -
CDR3nt: TGTGCCAGCACCGGGACAGGGGATTTGACCGGGGAGCTGTTTTTT
CDR3aa: CASTGTGDLTGELFF

d_gene: -
j_gene: TRBJ2-7
v_gene: TRBV11-1
abundance: -
CDR3nt: TGTGCCAGCAGCTTTTCTCGAAGCAGCTCCTACGAGCAGTACTTC
CDR3aa: CASSFSRSSSYEQYF

d_gene: TRBD1
j_gene: TRBJ1-1
v_gene: TRBV5-6
abundance: few
CDR3nt: TGTGCCAGCAGTTTTGGACAGGGGGCGGCTGAAGCTTTCTTT
CDR3aa: CASSFGQGAAEAFF

d_gene: -
j_gene: TRBJ2-7
v_gene: TRBV19
abundance: -
CDR3nt: TGTGCCAGTAGTACCTCAACAGAGGCCTACGAGCAGTACTTC
CDR3aa: CASSTSTEAYEQYF

d_gene: TRBD1
j_gene: TRBJ1-5
v_gene: TRBV23-1
abundance: -
CDR3nt: TGCGCCAGCAGTCAATCAGGGGGCTGGGGGCAGCCCCAGCATTTT
CDR3aa: CASSQSGGWGQPQHF

d_gene: -
j_gene: TRBJ2-2
v_gene: TRBV5-1
abundance: -
CDR3nt: TGCGCCAGCAGCTTGCACACCGGGGAGCTGTTTTTT
CDR3aa: CASSLHTGELFF

d_gene: -
j_gene: TRBJ2-6
v_gene: TRBV7-9
abundance: -
CDR3nt: TGTGCCAGCAGCTTAGAGGGATTCGCCTCTGGGGCCAACGTCCTGACTTTC
CDR3aa: CASSLEGFASGANVLTF

d_gene: -
j_gene: TRBJ2-7
v_gene: TRBV11-2
abundance: -
CDR3nt: TGTGCCAGCAGCTGCCCTTTGGGGAATCGCTACGAGCAGTACTTC
CDR3aa: CASSCPLGNRYEQYF

d_gene: TRBD2
j_gene: TRBJ2-4
v_gene: TRBV9
abundance: -
CDR3nt: TGTGCCAGCAGCGCCGGGACTAGCGTAGCCAAAAACATTCAGTACTTC
CDR3aa: CASSAGTSVAKNIQYF

d_gene: -
j_gene: TRBJ1-6
v_gene: TRBV28
abundance: -
CDR3nt: TGTGCCAGCAGTTCGAAGTACAGGGTGGGGAATTCACCCCTCCACTTT
CDR3aa: CASSSKYRVGNSPLHF

d_gene: TRBD1
j_gene: TRBJ1-5
v_gene: TRBV30
abundance: -
CDR3nt: TGTGCCTGGAGTCGCGGGACAGGGGGCAATCAGCCCCAGCATTTT
CDR3aa: CAWSRGTGGNQPQHF

d_gene: -
j_gene: TRBJ1-1
v_gene: TRBV15
abundance: -
CDR3nt: TGTGCCACCATAAAGCCTCCGAACACTGAAGCTTTCTTT
CDR3aa: CATIKPPNTEAFF

d_gene: -
j_gene: TRBJ1-1
v_gene: TRBV28
abundance: -
CDR3nt: TGTGCCAGCAGTTCGGGGAACACTGAAGCTTTCTTT
CDR3aa: CASSSGNTEAFF

d_gene: TRBD1
j_gene: TRBJ1-5
v_gene: TRBV30
abundance: -
CDR3nt: TGTGCCTGGAGGGAAGGGACAGGGGGAGATCAGCCCCAGCATTTT
CDR3aa: CAWREGTGGDQPQHF

d_gene: TRBD1
j_gene: TRBJ1-2
v_gene: TRBV30
abundance: -
CDR3nt: TGTGCCTGGACCTCCGATTGGGACAGCCCAAACTATGGCTACACCTTC
CDR3aa: CAWTSDWDSPNYGYTF

d_gene: -
j_gene: TRBJ2-6
v_gene: TRBV4-1
abundance: few
CDR3nt: TGCGCCAGCAGCCAAAGAACAGGGAATGGGGCCAACGTCCTGACTTTC
CDR3aa: CASSQRTGNGANVLTF

d_gene: -
j_gene: TRBJ2-5
v_gene: TRBV29-1
abundance: few
CDR3nt: TGCAGCGTTGTCAGGACCCAAGAGACCCAGTACTTC
CDR3aa: CSVVRTQETQYF

d_gene: -
j_gene: TRBJ2-1
v_gene: TRBV10-2
abundance: -
CDR3nt: TGCGCCAGCAGTGAGTCGAGGATGGTTGGGTTCTTC
CDR3aa: CASSESRMVGFF

d_gene: -
j_gene: TRBJ1-1
v_gene: TRBV29-1
abundance: -
CDR3nt: TGCAGCGTTGAAGAAATGGGGAACACTGAAGCTTTCTTT
CDR3aa: CSVEEMGNTEAFF

d_gene: TRBD2
j_gene: TRBJ2-7
v_gene: TRBV7-9
abundance: -
CDR3nt: TGTGCCAGCAGCTCCGTGACGGGGGGTTTCTACGAGCAGTACTTC
CDR3aa: CASSSVTGGFYEQYF

d_gene: -
j_gene: TRBJ2-5
v_gene: TRBV5-6
abundance: -
CDR3nt: TGTGCCAGCAGCGAGTTTTCCCGCCAAGAGACCCAGTACTTC
CDR3aa: CASSEFSRQETQYF

d_gene: -
j_gene: TRBJ2-5
v_gene: TRBV7-8
abundance: few
CDR3nt: TGTGCCAGCAGCTTAGGACAGCTACAAGAGACCCAGTACTTC
CDR3aa: CASSLGQLQETQYF

d_gene: -
j_gene: TRBJ2-1
v_gene: TRBV13
abundance: few
CDR3nt: TGTGCCAGCAGCCCCCTCGATGGGAGCTCCTACAATGAGCAGTTCTTC
CDR3aa: CASSPLDGSSYNEQFF

d_gene: -
j_gene: TRBJ1-5
v_gene: TRBV9
abundance: -
CDR3nt: TGTGCCAGCAGCTCTGGGGGGGGTGGTGGCAATCAGCCCCAGCATTTT
CDR3aa: CASSSGGGGGNQPQHF

d_gene: -
j_gene: TRBJ2-2
v_gene: TRBV6-4
abundance: -
CDR3nt: TGTGCCAGCAGTGACCGGTACACCGGGGAGCTGTTTTTT
CDR3aa: CASSDRYTGELFF

d_gene: -
j_gene: TRBJ1-2
v_gene: TRBV4-1
abundance: few
CDR3nt: TGCGCCAGCGGCCCCCGGACGAAGGGATATGGCTACACCTTC
CDR3aa: CASGPRTKGYGYTF

d_gene: TRBD1
j_gene: TRBJ1-1
v_gene: TRBV5-4
abundance: -
CDR3nt: TGTGCCAGCAGTACCGCGGGACAGGGGGTTTGGAATGTGAGCACTGAAGCTTTCTTT
CDR3aa: CASSTAGQGVWNVSTEAFF

d_gene: TRBD2
j_gene: TRBJ2-3
v_gene: TRBV27
abundance: -
CDR3nt: TGTGCCAGCAGTGTCCCGGGACTAGTGATCCCCGATACGCAGTATTTT
CDR3aa: CASSVPGLVIPDTQYF

d_gene: -
j_gene: TRBJ1-4
v_gene: TRBV30
abundance: -
CDR3nt: TGTGCCTGGAAAAAACAGGAAGACGAAAAACTGTTTTTT
CDR3aa: CAWKKQEDEKLFF

d_gene: TRBD2
j_gene: TRBJ2-7
v_gene: TRBV27
abundance: -
CDR3nt: TGTGCCAGCAGTGGGACTAGCGGCTACGAGCAGTACTTC
CDR3aa: CASSGTSGYEQYF